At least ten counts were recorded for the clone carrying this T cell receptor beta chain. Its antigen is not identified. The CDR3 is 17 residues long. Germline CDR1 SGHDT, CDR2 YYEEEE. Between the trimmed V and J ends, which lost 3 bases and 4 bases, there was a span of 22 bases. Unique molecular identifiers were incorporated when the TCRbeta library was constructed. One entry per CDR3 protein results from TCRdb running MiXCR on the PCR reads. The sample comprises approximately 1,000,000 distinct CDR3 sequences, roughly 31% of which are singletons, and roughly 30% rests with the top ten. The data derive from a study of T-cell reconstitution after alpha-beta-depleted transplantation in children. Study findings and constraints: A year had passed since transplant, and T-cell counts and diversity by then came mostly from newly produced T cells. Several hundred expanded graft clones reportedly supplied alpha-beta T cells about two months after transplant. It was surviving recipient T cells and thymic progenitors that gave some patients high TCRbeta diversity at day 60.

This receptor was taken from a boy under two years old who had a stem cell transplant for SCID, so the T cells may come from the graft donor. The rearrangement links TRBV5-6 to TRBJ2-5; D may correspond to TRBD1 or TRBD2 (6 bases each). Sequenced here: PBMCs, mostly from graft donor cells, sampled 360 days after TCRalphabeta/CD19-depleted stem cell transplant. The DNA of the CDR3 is TGTGCCAGCAGCTATTTTCTTGTCGGGGGCCTGAGAGAGACCCAGTACTTC. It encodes CASSYFLVGGLRETQYF.